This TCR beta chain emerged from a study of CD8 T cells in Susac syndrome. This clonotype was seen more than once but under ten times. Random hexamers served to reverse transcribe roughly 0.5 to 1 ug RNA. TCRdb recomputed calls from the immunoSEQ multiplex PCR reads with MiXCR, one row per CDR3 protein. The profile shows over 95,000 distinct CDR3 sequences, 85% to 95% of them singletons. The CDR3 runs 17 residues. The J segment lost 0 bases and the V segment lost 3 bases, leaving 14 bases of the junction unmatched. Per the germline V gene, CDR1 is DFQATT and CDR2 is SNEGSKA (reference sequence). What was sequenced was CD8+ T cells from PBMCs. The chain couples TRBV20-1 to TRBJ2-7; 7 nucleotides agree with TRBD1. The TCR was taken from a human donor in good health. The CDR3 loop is CSASSPLGRGSSYEQYF. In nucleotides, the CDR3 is TGCAGTGCTAGCAGCCCCTTGGGCAGGGGGAGCTCCTACGAGCAGTACTTC.